The rows below give T cell receptor beta chains drawn from one sample of a study of cytomegalovirus exposure and HLA in healthy donors. Libraries were prepared by immunoSEQ multiplex PCR; TCRdb keeps only in-frame clonotypes and omits some of them. The data contain 130,000 or so clones, approximately 84% of them singletons. Input material: PBMCs. These receptors originate from a woman between 40 and 50 years old in good health and CMV-seronegative. Both conserved end residues are part of each CDR3. A D gene is named only where the DNA matches it firmly. A row's size may be missing; if present it is once, few, many or a size class.

d_call	v_call	j_call	clone_size	cdr3_nt	cdr3_aa
TRBD2	TRBV7-2	TRBJ2-5	-	TGTGCCAGCAGCTTAGGTGTACTAGCGGGAGAAGAGACCCAGTACTTC	CASSLGVLAGEETQYF
-	TRBV6-1	TRBJ2-1	-	TGTGCCGTTTGGAGTAGCGTCCTGGGGGCGGAGCAGTTCTTC	CAVWSSVLGAEQFF
TRBD1	TRBV2	TRBJ1-4	-	TGTGCCAGCAGTTTTACACCTCCGGGACAGGGAATGGAAAAACTGTTTTTT	CASSFTPPGQGMEKLFF
-	TRBV10-3	TRBJ2-3	-	TGTGCCATCAGTGAGCCCATATTCGGTACGCAGTATTTT	CAISEPIFGTQYF
TRBD2	TRBV30	TRBJ2-3	-	TGTGCCTGGAGTAGGGGGACTAGCGTTGGAACAGATACGCAGTATTTT	CAWSRGTSVGTDTQYF
-	TRBV7-9	TRBJ2-4	-	TGTGCCAGCAGCTTACAGGGTGGGGCCAAAAACATTCAGTACTTC	CASSLQGGAKNIQYF
-	TRBV2	TRBJ2-7	-	TGTGCCAGCAGTGATAGCTCCTACGAGCAGTACTTC	CASSDSSYEQYF
-	TRBV2	TRBJ1-3	-	TGTGCCAGCATTCCCGTGGGGGCGGGAAACACCATATATTTT	CASIPVGAGNTIYF
-	TRBV19	TRBJ2-7	few	TGTGCCAGTCAGGCCCCAGGGGTTAGGGGCGAGCAGTACTTC	CASQAPGVRGEQYF
TRBD1	TRBV19	TRBJ2-7	-	TGTGCCAGTAGTATAGGAACAGGGGCCGAGCAGTACTTC	CASSIGTGAEQYF
TRBD1	TRBV9	TRBJ1-3	-	TGTGCCAGCAGCGCACGGACAGGGGAGGGAAACACCATATATTTT	CASSARTGEGNTIYF
-	TRBV5-8	TRBJ1-2	few	TGTGCCAGCAGCTCGCGACGGGAAGCTAACTATGGCTACACCTTC	CASSSRREANYGYTF
TRBD2	TRBV11-2	TRBJ2-5	-	TGTGCCAGCAGCAATCAGCGGGAGGTCGAGACCCAGTACTTC	CASSNQREVETQYF
-	TRBV5-1	TRBJ2-7	-	TGCGCCAGCAGCTTGGAAGACAGGCGTTTCTACGAGCAGTACTTC	CASSLEDRRFYEQYF
TRBD1	TRBV5-1	TRBJ2-7	-	TGCGCCAGCAGCTCCCGGGACAGGGACGGCGAGCAGTACTTC	CASSSRDRDGEQYF
-	TRBV19	TRBJ1-1	-	TGTGCCAGTATTCGCTCGGGAGCCACTGAAGCTTTCTTT	CASIRSGATEAFF
TRBD1	TRBV5-4	TRBJ1-1	-	TGTGCCAGCAGCTACCGGACAGGGGAGAACACTGAAGCTTTCTTT	CASSYRTGENTEAFF
-	TRBV11-3	TRBJ2-1	-	TGTGCCAGCAGCCTAGGAGAGAATGAGCAGTTCTTC	CASSLGENEQFF
-	TRBV6-5	TRBJ2-3	-	TGTGCCAGCAGTTTAGGGGGAGTTGGCGCAGATACGCAGTATTTT	CASSLGGVGADTQYF
-	TRBV9	TRBJ2-1	-	TGTGCCAGCAGCGCGTATACAAACTCCTACAATGAGCAGTTCTTC	CASSAYTNSYNEQFF
TRBD1	TRBV7-2	TRBJ2-7	-	TGTGCCAGCAGCTTAGGGACAGGGAACTGGTACGAGCAGTACTTC	CASSLGTGNWYEQYF
TRBD1	TRBV5-1	TRBJ2-5	-	TGCGCCAGCAGCACATGGACAGGGGGTGAGACCCAGTACTTC	CASSTWTGGETQYF
TRBD1	TRBV28	TRBJ1-1	-	TGTGCCAGCAGTTTCTGGGCAGGGGGCGAGACTGAAGCTTTCTTT	CASSFWAGGETEAFF
TRBD2	TRBV10-3	TRBJ2-5	-	TGTGCCACCGGACTAGCGGGATTACGGGGCCAAGAGACCCAGTACTTC	CATGLAGLRGQETQYF
-	TRBV5-1	TRBJ1-2	-	TGCGCCAGCAGCACTGCTAACTATGGCTACACCTTC	CASSTANYGYTF
-	TRBV4-3	TRBJ1-1	-	TGCGCCAGCAGCCAAGATTACGGCGGGAACACTGAAGCTTTCTTT	CASSQDYGGNTEAFF
-	TRBV28	TRBJ1-1	few	TGTGCCAGCGGCGTTATACAGAAGAACACTGAAGCTTTCTTT	CASGVIQKNTEAFF
TRBD1	TRBV23-1	TRBJ2-7	-	TGCGCCAGCAGTCAAACCTCGACAGGGGACGAGCAGTACTTC	CASSQTSTGDEQYF
-	TRBV29-1	TRBJ2-1	-	TGCAGCCTCACGGAGGGAGGCAATGAGCAGTTCTTC	CSLTEGGNEQFF
-	TRBV28	TRBJ2-3	-	TGTGCCATTCTCCGACAGCACACAGATACGCAGTATTTT	CAILRQHTDTQYF
TRBD1	TRBV13	TRBJ2-1	-	TGTGCCAGCAGCAGACCGGGACAGGGATATGAGCAGTTCTTC	CASSRPGQGYEQFF
-	TRBV1	TRBJ1-1	-	TGCACCAGCAGCCAAGTCCAGGGGCAGGGCACTGAAGCTTTCTTT	CTSSQVQGQGTEAFF
-	TRBV2	TRBJ2-5	-	TGTGCCAGCACGGTTCAAGAGACCCAGTACTTC	CASTVQETQYF
TRBD1	TRBV14	TRBJ1-1	-	TGTGCCAGCAGCCAAACGCCCCAGGGGGCAACTTGGAACACTGAAGCTTTCTTT	CASSQTPQGATWNTEAFF
TRBD2	TRBV6-6	TRBJ2-1	-	TGTGCCAGCAGTTATTCGGTCCAGCGGGGAAACAATGAGCAGTTCTTC	CASSYSVQRGNNEQFF
TRBD2	TRBV13	TRBJ2-1	-	TGTGCCAGCAGCCCCGGGACTAGCGGCTACAATGAGCAGTTCTTC	CASSPGTSGYNEQFF
TRBD2	TRBV2	TRBJ2-1	-	TGTGCCAGCAGGGGAGGGACTAGCGAGCAGTTCTTC	CASRGGTSEQFF
-	TRBV5-4	TRBJ1-3	-	TGTGCCAGCAGCCTAGGGGTCTCTGGAAACACCATATATTTT	CASSLGVSGNTIYF
-	TRBV28	TRBJ2-4	-	TGTGCCAGCAGTTTCCAGGGGCGGGGGAACATTCAGTACTTC	CASSFQGRGNIQYF
-	TRBV27	TRBJ2-5	-	TGTGCCAGCAGTTTCCGAGGGGGGACCCAGTACTTC	CASSFRGGTQYF
TRBD1	TRBV9	TRBJ1-1	-	TGTGCCAGCAGCACAGGGGGCGCGGTGAACACTGAAGCTTTCTTT	CASSTGGAVNTEAFF
-	TRBV6-6	TRBJ2-7	-	TGTGCCACCTCCGGGTTCTCCTACGAGCAGTACTTC	CATSGFSYEQYF
-	TRBV7-9	TRBJ1-1	-	TGTGCCAGCAGCTTATCAGGATCGAACACTGAAGCTTTCTTT	CASSLSGSNTEAFF
TRBD2	TRBV27	TRBJ2-3	-	TGTGCCAGCCAAAGGACTAGCGGGAGATTGGGAGATACGCAGTATTTT	CASQRTSGRLGDTQYF
-	TRBV2	TRBJ2-7	-	TGTGCCAGCAGGGTAGACGGGACCTACGAGCAGTACTTC	CASRVDGTYEQYF
-	TRBV28	TRBJ1-3	-	TGTGCCAGCAGTTCCCGGAGCTCTGGAAACACCATATATTTT	CASSSRSSGNTIYF
-	TRBV5-5	TRBJ2-1	-	TGTGCCAGCAGCTTGGGAGAAGTAGTTGATGAGCAGTTCTTC	CASSLGEVVDEQFF
TRBD1	TRBV7-9	TRBJ1-2	-	TGTGCCAGCAGTCGACAGGGGACTCTTCTAGATGGCTACACCTTC	CASSRQGTLLDGYTF
-	TRBV18	TRBJ2-7	-	TGTGCCAGCTCACCACCGGGGGCGGGCTCCTACGAGCAGTACTTC	CASSPPGAGSYEQYF
-	TRBV25-1	TRBJ2-2	-	TGTGCCAGCAGTAACGACAATCCCTCTACCGGGGAGCTGTTTTTT	CASSNDNPSTGELFF
TRBD1	TRBV25-1	TRBJ2-3	-	TGTGCCAGCAAGGACAGGGTCACAGATACGCAGTATTTT	CASKDRVTDTQYF
TRBD2	TRBV2	TRBJ2-6	once	TGTGCCAGCACCAAAAACGGGAGGGGGGCGTCACACTCTGGGGCCAACGTCCTGACTTTC	CASTKNGRGASHSGANVLTF
TRBD2	TRBV7-6	TRBJ2-1	-	TGTGCCAGCAGCCCTGGACTAGCGGGGATATACAATGAGCAGTTCTTC	CASSPGLAGIYNEQFF
TRBD1	TRBV5-4	TRBJ2-7	-	TGTGCCAGCAGTTGGGACAGGGGCTCGTCCTACGAGCAGTACTTC	CASSWDRGSSYEQYF
TRBD1	TRBV6-6	TRBJ1-5	few	TGTGCCAGCAGTTACTCCGGACAGGGATCTCAGCCCCAGCATTTT	CASSYSGQGSQPQHF